These 20 T cell receptor beta chains share one sample of origin, sequenced in a study of cytomegalovirus exposure and HLA in healthy donors. PCR amplification relied on 60 Vbeta primers (plus 13 Jbeta primers). Using immunoSEQ multiplex PCR, the repertoire was profiled, and TCRdb retains in-frame clones only, with some absent. In all, the sample yields under 200,000 clones. Sequenced input: PBMCs. All receptors derive from a man aged 30-40 years in good health and CMV-seronegative.

V is TRBV19 and J is TRBJ2-5; TRBD2 is a possible D gene (6 bases). Trimming removed 0 bases at V and 4 bases at J, with 15 bases between. CDR1 and CDR2 from the germline V gene are LNHDA and SQIVND (reference sequence). This CDR3 has 16 residues. In DNA form, the CDR3 reads TGTGCCAGTAGTATAGATGGTCCGGGAGTGGGAGAGACCCAGTACTTC. Amino acid sequence: CASSIDGPGVGETQYF.

V usage is TRBV30 and J usage is TRBJ2-3; D remains unclear. The ends were cut back, 0 bases at V and 0 bases at J, with 7 bases in the middle. This CDR3 is 14 amino acids long. The germline CDR1 and CDR2 sequences are GTSNPN and SVGIG (reference sequence). Here the CDR3 reads CAWSVRVSTDTQYF. Written as DNA, the CDR3 is TGTGCCTGGAGTGTCCGTGTAAGCACAGATACGCAGTATTTT.

The chain combines TRBV11-2 with TRBJ1-2; tentative D call: TRBD1 (5 bases). The CDR3 extends over 15 amino acids. Trimming removed 5 bases from V and 0 bases from J, with 13 bases in between. Germline CDR1 reads SGHAT; CDR2 reads FQNNGV. The chain's CDR3 is CASSQGAQPNYGYTF. The CDR3 bases are TGTGCCAGCAGCCAAGGGGCTCAGCCTAACTATGGCTACACCTTC.

The V and J genes are TRBV5-4 and TRBJ1-2; 8 positions match TRBD1. Trimming at V came to 4 bases and at J to 0 bases, leaving 8 bases not matched to a gene. Germline V CDR1 and CDR2: SGHNT, YYREEE (reference sequence). CDR3 size: 16 residues. The CDR3 nucleotides read TGTGCCAGCAGCCTAACCGGGACAGGTACTAACTATGGCTACACCTTC. Translated: CASSLTGTGTNYGYTF.

V and J are TRBV10-3 and TRBJ1-2; TRBD1 matches 8 bases. The CDR3 extends over 12 amino acids. Germline-derived CDR1 and CDR2 are ENHRY and SYGVKD. V lost 9 bases to trimming and J lost 3 bases; unmatched junction nucleotides: 3. The CDR3 spells CAIGTGYYGYTF. The CDR3, as DNA: TGTGCCATTGGGACAGGCTACTATGGCTACACCTTC.

This sequence joins TRBV6-4 and TRBJ2-1; D is uncertain. This CDR3 is built from 12 residues. The germline gives CDR1 MRHNA, CDR2 SNTAGT. V lost 0 bases to trimming and J lost 12 bases, with 9 bases between them. CDR3 sequence reads: CASSDSTSRQFF. CDR3 sequence (DNA): TGTGCCAGCAGTGACTCGACCTCTAGGCAGTTCTTC.

The rearrangement links TRBV14 to TRBJ2-1; TRBD2 agrees at 7 bases. V shed 0 bases and J 12 bases; nucleotides not matched to a gene: 2. CDR3 length equals 12 residues. Germline V lookup: CDR1 SGHDN, CDR2 FVKESK. Written as DNA, the CDR3 is TGTGCCAGCAGCCAAGATAGGACTAGGCAGTTCTTC. It is translated as CASSQDRTRQFF.

The CDR3 reads CASSLGQGIGELFF. DNA of the CDR3: TGTGCCAGCAGCTTGGGACAGGGGATCGGGGAGCTGTTTTTT. The genes are TRBV11-3 and TRBJ2-2, with TRBD1 identical over 10 bases. There are 14 residues in the CDR3. CDR1 and CDR2 (germline): SGHNT, YENEEA. Trimming cost V 3 bases and J 7 bases; bases outside gene matches: 2. The full variable domain, in which reference TRBV11-3 and TRBJ2-2 provide the parts outside the CDR3, is EAGVVQSPRYKIIEKKQPVAFWCNPISGHNTLYWYLQNLGQGPELLIRYENEEAVDDSQLPKDRFSAERLKGVDSTLKIQPAELGDSAVYLCASSLGQGIGELFFGEGSRLTVL.

This chain connects TRBV9 to TRBJ2-3, with 9 bases identical to TRBD2. CDR1 and CDR2 from the germline V gene are SGDLS and YYNGEE. This CDR3 region has 15 residues. V shed 2 bases, J shed 2 bases, and the junction held 3 bases outside the gene matches. CDR3 DNA sequence: TGTGCCAGCAGCGTCCTAGCGGGACTCACAGATACGCAGTATTTT. Protein: CASSVLAGLTDTQYF.

The chain is built from TRBV5-1 and TRBJ2-2; 11 positions agree with TRBD1. The trim removed 5 bases at V and 7 bases at J, leaving 10 bases unmatched. Germline lookup yields CDR1 SGHRS and CDR2 YFSETQ. This CDR3 region has 16 residues. As DNA, the CDR3 is TGCGCCAGCAGGCCTACCGGGACAGGGGGTTTCGGGGAGCTGTTTTTT. Translation gives CASRPTGTGGFGELFF.

The chain uses TRBV10-3 and TRBJ1-5; D not resolved. The CDR3 extends over 14 amino acids. The V gene lost 4 bases and the J gene lost 0 bases, with 7 bases spanning the gap. The germline gives CDR1 ENHRY, CDR2 SYGVKD. CDR3 bases: TGTGCCATCAGTGTTGTCGGTAGCAATCAGCCCCAGCATTTT. Protein sequence: CAISVVGSNQPQHF.

The chain combines TRBV9 with TRBJ2-7; 9 positions agree with TRBD2. The length of the CDR3 is 15 residues. In germline, CDR1 is SGDLS, CDR2 YYNGEE. J lost 3 bases, V lost 0 bases, and 4 bases had no gene match. For the CDR3, the DNA is TGTGCCAGCAGCGTAGATAGCGGGGGCCACTACGAGCAGTACTTC. Encoded protein: CASSVDSGGHYEQYF.

With respect to this clone: Distinct nucleotide sequences in the sample also encode this CDR3. V and J are TRBV5-1 and TRBJ2-7, with D unclear. The CDR3 covers 13 residues. Trimming pared 2 bases from V and 2 bases from J, leaving 8 bases between. Germline-derived CDR1 and CDR2 are SGHRS and YFSETQ. CDR3 protein: CASSFTGTYEQYF. DNA for the CDR3: TGCGCCAGCAGCTTTACCGGTACCTACGAGCAGTACTTC.

V gene TRBV27 combines with J gene TRBJ2-1; D is uncertain. CDR1 and CDR2 (germline): MNHEY, SMNVEV (reference sequence). Trimming took 4 bases from V and 1 from J, leaving 8 bases between them. The CDR3 is made up of 14 amino acids. CDR3 nucleotides: TGTGCCAGCAGTTGGGCAGCTTCCTACAATGAGCAGTTCTTC. It is translated as CASSWAASYNEQFF.

As regards this clone: This same CDR3 is encoded by further DNA sequences in the sample. The chain carries TRBV5-1 and TRBJ1-1, with TRBD1 identical over 7 bases. This CDR3 spans 14 amino acids. Trimming took 2 bases from V and 0 from J; bases not matched to a gene: 1. Germline V gene lookup returns CDR1 SGHRS and CDR2 YFSETQ. The CDR3 reads CASSLDRVNTEAFF. The CDR3 DNA reads as TGCGCCAGCAGCTTAGACAGGGTGAACACTGAAGCTTTCTTT. The whole variable domain, remainder taken from reference TRBV5-1 and TRBJ1-1, is KAGVTQTPRYLIKTRGQQVTLSCSPISGHRSVSWYQQTPGQGLQFLFEYFSETQRNKGNFPGRFSGRQFSNSRSEMNVSTLELGDSALYLCASSLDRVNTEAFFGQGTRLTVV.

The gene calls are TRBV7-9 and TRBJ1-3; TRBD1 agrees at 7 bases. CDR3 length equals 16 residues. J gave up 3 bases and V 6 bases, and 11 bases lay outside the gene matches. CDR1 SEHNR and CDR2 FQNEAQ come from the germline V gene (reference sequence). CDR3 DNA sequence: TGTGCCAGCAGACTCTCGACAGGGATAGGTGGAAACACCATATATTTT. Its translation is CASRLSTGIGGNTIYF.

The chain has TRBV10-3 and TRBJ2-1; D possibly corresponds to TRBD2 (6 bases). This CDR3 region has 11 residues. Trimming stripped 7 bases from V and 7 bases from J, with 8 bases between. The germline V gene encodes CDR1 ENHRY and CDR2 SYGVKD. The CDR3 DNA reads as TGTGCCATCACCGCGGGAAATGAGCAGTTCTTC. Amino acid sequence: CAITAGNEQFF.

The chain's CDR3 is CASSVGTSGYSYNEQFF. DNA for the CDR3: TGTGCCAGCAGCGTAGGAACTAGCGGCTACTCCTACAATGAGCAGTTCTTC. This chain links TRBV9 with TRBJ2-1; 8 positions agree with TRBD2. The V segment lost 0 bases and the J segment 0 bases; nucleotides outside the gene matches: 5. This CDR3 contains 17 residues. Germline V gene data show CDR1 as SGDLS and CDR2 as YYNGEE.

The chain joins TRBV7-9 to TRBJ1-3; D perhaps matches TRBD1 (5 bases). Germline values: CDR1 SEHNR, CDR2 FQNEAQ (reference sequence). The CDR3 runs 13 residues. V dropped 10 bases and J dropped 1 base, with 11 bases sitting between them. The CDR3 here is CAIREGSGNTIYF. The DNA for the CDR3 is TGTGCCATTCGGGAGGGGTCTGGAAACACCATATATTTT.

The CDR3 coding sequence is TGTGCCAGTAGTATAGGAATTTGGACAGAGAACACTGAAGCTTTCTTT. Translation: CASSIGIWTENTEAFF. The rearrangement links TRBV19 to TRBJ1-1; D may be TRBD1 (6 bases). This CDR3 is 16 amino acids long. Trimming took off 1 base at V and 1 base at J, with 13 bases between the two ends. Per germline, CDR1 LNHDA and CDR2 SQIVND (reference sequence).